The clone carrying this T cell receptor (beta chain) was found many times. TCRdb redid the calling of the reads with MiXCR, one entry per CDR3 protein. The sample contains some 220,000 distinct CDR3 sequences, roughly 26% of which appear only once. These data are taken from a study of kidney transplant recipient with SARS-CoV-2 infection. The input for sequencing was a blood sample, taken at baseline and between days 110 and 120 from a kidney transplant recipient. This receptor was taken from a male patient aged 25 to 39 who had COVID-19 and was a kidney transplant recipient. Some T cells may originate from the graft donor.

CDR3 amino acids: CASSEVGRSTEAFF. CDR3 in DNA: TGTGCCAGCAGCGAAGTAGGGCGTTCCACTGAAGCTTTCTTT. V gene TRBV5-5 combines with J gene TRBJ1-1; D not resolved. The germline CDR1 and CDR2 sequences are SGHKS and YYEKEE (reference sequence). The V gene lost 4 bases and the J gene lost 4 bases, with 14 bases spanning the gap. This CDR3 is 14 amino acids long.